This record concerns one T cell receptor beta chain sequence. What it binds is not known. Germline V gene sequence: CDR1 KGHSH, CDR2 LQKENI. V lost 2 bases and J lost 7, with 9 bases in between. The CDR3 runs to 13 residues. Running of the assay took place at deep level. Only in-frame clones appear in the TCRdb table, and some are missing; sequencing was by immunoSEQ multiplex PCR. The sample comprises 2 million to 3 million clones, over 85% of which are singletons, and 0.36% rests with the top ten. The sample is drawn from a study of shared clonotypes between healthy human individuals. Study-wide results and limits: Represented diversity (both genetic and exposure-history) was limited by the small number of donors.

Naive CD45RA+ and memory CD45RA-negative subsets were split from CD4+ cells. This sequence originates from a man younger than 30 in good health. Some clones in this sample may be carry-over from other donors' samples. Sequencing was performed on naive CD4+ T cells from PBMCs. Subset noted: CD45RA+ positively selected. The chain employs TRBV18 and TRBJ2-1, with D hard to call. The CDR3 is CASSPIQPNEQFF. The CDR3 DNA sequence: TGTGCCAGCTCACCAATACAGCCTAATGAGCAGTTCTTC.